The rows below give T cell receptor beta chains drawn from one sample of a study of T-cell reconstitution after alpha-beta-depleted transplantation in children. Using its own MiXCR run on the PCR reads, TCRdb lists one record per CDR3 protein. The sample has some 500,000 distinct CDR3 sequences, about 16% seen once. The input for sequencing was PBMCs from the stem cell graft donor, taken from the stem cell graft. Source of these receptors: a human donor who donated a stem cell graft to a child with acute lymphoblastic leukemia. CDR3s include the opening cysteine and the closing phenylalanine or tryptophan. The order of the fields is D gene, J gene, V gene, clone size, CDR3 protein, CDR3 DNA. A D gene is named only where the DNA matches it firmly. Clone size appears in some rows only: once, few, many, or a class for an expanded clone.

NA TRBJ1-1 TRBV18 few CASSPIRQEGTEAFF TGTGCCAGCTCACCTATACGGCAGGAGGGCACTGAAGCTTTCTTT
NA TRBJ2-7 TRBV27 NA CASTVRQGLTYEQYF TGTGCCAGCACCGTTCGACAGGGACTAACCTACGAGCAGTACTTC
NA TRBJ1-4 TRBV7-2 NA CASSPQGRMEEKLFF TGTGCCAGCAGCCCTCAGGGCCGAATGGAAGAAAAACTGTTTTTT
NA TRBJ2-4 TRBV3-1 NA CASSQGAIQYF TGTGCCAGCAGCCAAGGTGCAATTCAGTACTTC
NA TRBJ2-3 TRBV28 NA CASSLGQEGDTQYF TGTGCCAGCAGTCTCGGACAGGAGGGGGATACGCAGTATTTT
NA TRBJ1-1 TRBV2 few CASSVTEGAFF TGTGCCAGCAGTGTTACTGAGGGGGCTTTCTTT
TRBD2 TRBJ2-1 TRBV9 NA CASSVGSASGRDDNEQFF TGTGCCAGCAGCGTAGGGTCGGCTAGCGGGAGGGACGACAATGAGCAGTTCTTC
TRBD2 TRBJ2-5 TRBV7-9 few CASSLALAGTQYF TGTGCCAGCAGCTTAGCACTAGCGGGGACCCAGTACTTC
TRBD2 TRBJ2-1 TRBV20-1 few CSAREWTSGTYNEQFF TGCAGTGCTAGAGAATGGACTAGCGGAACTTACAATGAGCAGTTCTTC
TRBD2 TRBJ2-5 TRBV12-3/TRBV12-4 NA CASSFRSSGQETQYF TGTGCCAGCAGTTTTAGGTCTAGCGGGCAAGAGACCCAGTACTTC
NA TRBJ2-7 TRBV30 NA CACQGGAPLSSYEQYF TGTGCCTGCCAAGGGGGGGCCCCTTTGAGCTCCTACGAGCAGTACTTC
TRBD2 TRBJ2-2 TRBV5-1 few CASSRDYPYTGELFF TGCGCCAGCAGTCGGGACTATCCCTACACCGGGGAGCTGTTTTTT
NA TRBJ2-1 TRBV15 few CATQTKGQYNEQFF TGTGCCACCCAAACTAAAGGACAGTACAATGAGCAGTTCTTC
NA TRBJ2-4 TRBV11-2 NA CASSTNGASVLAKNIQYF TGTGCCAGCAGCACTAATGGGGCTAGCGTCCTAGCCAAAAACATTCAGTACTTC
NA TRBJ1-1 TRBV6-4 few CASSEGTNTEAFF TGTGCCAGCAGTGAAGGGACGAACACTGAAGCTTTCTTT
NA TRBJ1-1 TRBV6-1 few CASSSLSSGTLYEAFF TGTGCCAGCAGCTCACTTTCGTCAGGGACGCTTTATGAAGCTTTCTTT
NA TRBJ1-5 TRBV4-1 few CASSQDTKGLLSNQPQHF TGCGCCAGCAGCCAAGACACCAAGGGACTCCTTAGCAATCAGCCCCAGCATTTT
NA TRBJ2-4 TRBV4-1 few CASSFLRAGVLRPRSKNIQYF TGCGCCAGCAGCTTCTTAAGGGCCGGCGTATTGAGACCGCGATCCAAAAACATTCAGTACTTC
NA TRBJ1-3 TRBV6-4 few CASSERGSSSGNTIYF TGTGCCAGCAGTGAAAGGGGGTCGAGCTCTGGAAACACCATATATTTT
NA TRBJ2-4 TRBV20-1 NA CSATGGAKNIQYF TGCAGTGCTACCGGAGGGGCCAAAAACATTCAGTACTTC
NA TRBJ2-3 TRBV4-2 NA CASSQEGTTDTQYF TGTGCCAGCAGCCAAGAAGGGACCACAGATACGCAGTATTTT
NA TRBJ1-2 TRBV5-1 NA CASSLGDVNYGYTF TGCGCCAGCAGCTTAGGGGATGTTAACTATGGCTACACCTTC
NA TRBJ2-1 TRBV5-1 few CASSRTIDNEQFF TGCGCCAGCAGTCGGACTATCGACAATGAGCAGTTCTTC
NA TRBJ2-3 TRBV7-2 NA CASSLGVAVSTDTQYF TGTGCCAGCAGCTTAGGGGTCGCGGTGAGCACAGATACGCAGTATTTT
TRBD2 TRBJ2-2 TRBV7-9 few CASSPLAGGWAGELFF TGTGCCAGCTCCCCCCTAGCGGGAGGTTGGGCCGGGGAGCTGTTTTTT
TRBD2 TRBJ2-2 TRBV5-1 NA CASSLDGAGGRAGELFF TGCGCCAGCAGCTTGGATGGCGCGGGAGGCAGGGCCGGGGAGCTGTTTTTT
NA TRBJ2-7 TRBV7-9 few CASSVGTSRIYEQYF TGTGCCAGCAGCGTTGGTACTAGCAGAATCTACGAGCAGTACTTC
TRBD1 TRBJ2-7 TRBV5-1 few CASSTGQGISSEQYF TGCGCCAGCAGCACGGGACAGGGGATTTCTAGCGAGCAGTACTTC
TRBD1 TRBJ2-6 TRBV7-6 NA CASSPFSLGQFSGANVLTF TGTGCCAGCAGCCCCTTTTCGTTGGGACAGTTTTCTGGGGCCAACGTCCTGACTTTC
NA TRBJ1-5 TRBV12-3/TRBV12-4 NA CASSLAKWGFSNQPQHF TGTGCCAGCAGTTTAGCGAAGTGGGGGTTTAGCAATCAGCCCCAGCATTTT
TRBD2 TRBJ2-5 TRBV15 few CATGTSGTQYF TGTGCCACCGGGACTAGCGGGACCCAGTACTTC
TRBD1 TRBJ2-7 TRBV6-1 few CATWRDREPYEQYF TGTGCCACCTGGCGGGACAGGGAACCCTACGAGCAGTACTTC
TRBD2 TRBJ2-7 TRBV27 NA CASSFVGGPYEQYF TGTGCCAGCAGTTTCGTGGGAGGGCCCTACGAGCAGTACTTC
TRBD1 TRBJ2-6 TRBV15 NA CATSREETGGFVAGANVLTF TGTGCCACCAGCAGAGAGGAGACAGGGGGCTTTGTTGCTGGGGCCAACGTCCTGACTTTC
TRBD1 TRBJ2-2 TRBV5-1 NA CASTLTRGNGGELFF TGCGCCAGCACCCTCACCAGGGGGAATGGCGGGGAGCTGTTTTTT
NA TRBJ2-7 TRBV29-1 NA CSAYRESYEQYF TGCAGCGCATACAGGGAATCCTACGAGCAGTACTTC
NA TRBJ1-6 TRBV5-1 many CASSFDGYSYNSPLHF TGCGCCAGCAGCTTTGACGGCTACTCCTATAATTCACCCCTCCACTTT
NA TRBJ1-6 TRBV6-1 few CASGLTENSPLHF TGTGCCAGCGGGCTTACTGAAAATTCACCCCTCCACTTT
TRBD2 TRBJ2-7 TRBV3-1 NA CASSQVLLAGVHEQYF TGTGCCAGCAGCCAAGTTCTATTAGCGGGAGTACACGAGCAGTACTTC
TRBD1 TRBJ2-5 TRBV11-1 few CASSSGDRARGETQYF TGTGCCAGCAGCTCCGGCGACAGGGCCCGAGGGGAGACCCAGTACTTC
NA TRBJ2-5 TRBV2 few CASNQETQYF TGTGCCAGTAACCAAGAGACCCAGTACTTC
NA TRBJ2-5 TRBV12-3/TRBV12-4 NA CASTFSSADYQETQYF TGTGCCAGCACCTTCTCCTCGGCGGACTACCAAGAGACCCAGTACTTC
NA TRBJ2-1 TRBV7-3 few CASSSHGDPGYNEQFF TGTGCCAGCAGCTCCCACGGGGACCCGGGCTATAATGAGCAGTTCTTC
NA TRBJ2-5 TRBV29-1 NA CSLRVGETQYF TGCAGCCTCAGGGTTGGGGAGACCCAGTACTTC
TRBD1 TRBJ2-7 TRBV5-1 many CASSTGQGYEQYF TGCGCCAGCAGCACGGGACAGGGCTACGAGCAGTACTTC
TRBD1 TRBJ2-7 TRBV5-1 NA CASRSGRSGGRFVYEQYF TGCGCCAGCAGATCTGGCAGGTCAGGGGGTCGGTTCGTGTACGAGCAGTACTTC
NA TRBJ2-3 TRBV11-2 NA CANSLGQYPGADTQYF TGTGCCAACAGCCTTGGACAGTATCCTGGGGCAGATACGCAGTATTTT
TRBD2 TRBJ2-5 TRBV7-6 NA CASSLAPLTSGAETQYF TGTGCCAGCAGCTTAGCCCCCTTGACTAGCGGGGCGGAGACCCAGTACTTC
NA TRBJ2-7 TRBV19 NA CASSRVEGLSYEQYF TGTGCCAGTAGTAGGGTAGAGGGCCTCTCCTACGAGCAGTACTTC
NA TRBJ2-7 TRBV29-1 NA CSVDQWQGGNEQYF TGCAGCGTTGATCAGTGGCAGGGGGGCAACGAGCAGTACTTC
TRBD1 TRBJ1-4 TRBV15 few CATSSWTGMDEKLFF TGTGCCACCAGCTCCTGGACAGGGATGGATGAAAAACTGTTTTTT
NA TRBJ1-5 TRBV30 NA CAWSVGWGQPQHF TGTGCCTGGAGTGTAGGATGGGGTCAGCCCCAGCATTTT
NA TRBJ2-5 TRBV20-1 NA CSASRHQETQYF TGCAGTGCTAGTAGACACCAAGAGACCCAGTACTTC
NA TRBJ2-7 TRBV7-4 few CASSLGDQPGLEQYF TGTGCCAGCAGCTTGGGGGATCAACCAGGGCTCGAGCAGTACTTC